The source of this TCR beta chain is a study of vaccination effects on CD4 cells after COVID-19. Whole-study findings and limits: Early post-infection timepoints were missing from the study, which also had few convalescent patients.

Culture lasted over 9 days before CD4+ T cell isolation. CDR1 is MNHNY and CDR2 is SVGAGI in the germline V gene (reference sequence). The germline V and J ends were trimmed by 0 bases and 3 bases, with 9 bases remaining between them. This CDR3 spans 14 amino acids. As regards this clone: Its antigen remains unidentified.

The protocol was immunoSEQ multiplex PCR, while the TCRdb copy is restricted to in-frame clones and leaves out a portion. The sample holds tens of thousands of clones; under 85% are singletons and the top ten take around 21%. This TCR came from a human donor who had a prior SARS-CoV-2 infection. The genes are TRBV6-6 and TRBJ2-7, with D uncertain. The source was CD4+ T cells from PBMCs cultured without peptide, collected before COVID-19 vaccination. The CDR3 region has the DNA TGTGCCAGCAGTTACTCGTCTAGTTTCTACGAGCAGTACTTC. The encoded protein is CASSYSSSFYEQYF.